These T cell receptor beta chains were read from a single sample in a study of blood T cell repertoires in COVID-19. TCRdb's table, derived via immunoSEQ multiplex PCR, lists solely in-frame clones and lacks some. Altogether 80,000 or so clones are present, about 89% being singletons, with the ten largest covering around 1.9%. The source material was peripheral blood. Receptor source: a woman aged 55-75 years with acute or convalescent COVID-19. Each CDR3 is given with its conserved first and last residue. The order of the fields is D gene, clone size, J gene, V gene, CDR3 DNA, CDR3 protein. D genes are given only for firm matches. Size values are once, few and many counts, or a class for expanded clones, and some rows have none.

d_gene: TRBD2; abundance: -; j_gene: TRBJ2-1; v_gene: TRBV30; CDR3nt: TGTGCCTGGAGGGGAGGAAGCGGGGGTCCCTACAATGAGCAGTTCTTC; CDR3aa: CAWRGGSGGPYNEQFF
d_gene: TRBD1; abundance: -; j_gene: TRBJ2-7; v_gene: TRBV11-2; CDR3nt: TGTGCCAGCAGCCTAGGCGGGACAGGGGGCTACGAGCAGTACTTC; CDR3aa: CASSLGGTGGYEQYF
d_gene: TRBD1; abundance: -; j_gene: TRBJ1-6; v_gene: TRBV7-9; CDR3nt: TGTGCCAGCAGCTCGGGACAGGGTCGGTCACCCCTCCACTTT; CDR3aa: CASSSGQGRSPLHF
d_gene: TRBD1; abundance: -; j_gene: TRBJ1-2; v_gene: TRBV2; CDR3nt: TGTGCCAGCAGCGAAGGACAGGCTGGCGATGGCTACACCTTC; CDR3aa: CASSEGQAGDGYTF
d_gene: TRBD1; abundance: -; j_gene: TRBJ2-7; v_gene: TRBV28; CDR3nt: TGTGCCAGCAGTTCTACACTAGAGGGGGCGCGTACCTACGAGCAGTACTTC; CDR3aa: CASSSTLEGARTYEQYF
d_gene: -; abundance: -; j_gene: TRBJ1-5; v_gene: TRBV28; CDR3nt: TGTGCCAGCCGACAGGACAATCAGCCCCAGCATTTT; CDR3aa: CASRQDNQPQHF
d_gene: TRBD1; abundance: -; j_gene: TRBJ1-2; v_gene: TRBV20-1; CDR3nt: TGCAGTGCTAGTGGGACAGGGGCTGGCTACACCTTC; CDR3aa: CSASGTGAGYTF
d_gene: TRBD1; abundance: -; j_gene: TRBJ2-7; v_gene: TRBV2; CDR3nt: TGTGCCAGCTCCGGGTGGGACAGCTACGAGCAGTACTTC; CDR3aa: CASSGWDSYEQYF
d_gene: TRBD1; abundance: -; j_gene: TRBJ1-1; v_gene: TRBV28; CDR3nt: TGTGCCAGCAGTCTCAACAGGGGGCGAAGCACTGAAGCTTTCTTT; CDR3aa: CASSLNRGRSTEAFF
d_gene: -; abundance: -; j_gene: TRBJ2-1; v_gene: TRBV19; CDR3nt: TGTGCCAGTAGTATAGATCCGGGAGCCAATGAGCAGTTCTTC; CDR3aa: CASSIDPGANEQFF
d_gene: -; abundance: -; j_gene: TRBJ1-5; v_gene: TRBV7-2; CDR3nt: TGTGCCAGCAGCTTAGAGAGATTCAATCAGCCCCAGCATTTT; CDR3aa: CASSLERFNQPQHF
d_gene: -; abundance: -; j_gene: TRBJ1-2; v_gene: TRBV28; CDR3nt: TGTGCCAGCAGTTCCTCCCAGGGTTTAGGTAACTATGGCTACACCTTC; CDR3aa: CASSSSQGLGNYGYTF
d_gene: TRBD2; abundance: few; j_gene: TRBJ2-7; v_gene: TRBV27; CDR3nt: TGTGCCAGCAACCGCGGGGGGGCCAACGAGCAGTACTTC; CDR3aa: CASNRGGANEQYF
d_gene: -; abundance: -; j_gene: TRBJ2-7; v_gene: TRBV5-6; CDR3nt: TGTGCCAGCAGCTGGGGGTCTAGCGTACAGTACTTC; CDR3aa: CASSWGSSVQYF
d_gene: TRBD2; abundance: -; j_gene: TRBJ2-1; v_gene: TRBV10-3; CDR3nt: TGTGCCATCAGTGAAACTAGCGGGGGGCTTTACAATGAGCAGTTCTTC; CDR3aa: CAISETSGGLYNEQFF
d_gene: -; abundance: -; j_gene: TRBJ1-1; v_gene: TRBV12-3/TRBV12-4; CDR3nt: TGTGCCAGCAGTTTAAGGCAGGGCGGCGCTTTCTTT; CDR3aa: CASSLRQGGAFF
d_gene: TRBD1; abundance: -; j_gene: TRBJ2-3; v_gene: TRBV28; CDR3nt: TGTGCCAGCAGTTCCGCCGGGACAGGAGAAGATACGCAGTATTTT; CDR3aa: CASSSAGTGEDTQYF
d_gene: TRBD1; abundance: -; j_gene: TRBJ2-7; v_gene: TRBV3-1/TRBV3-2; CDR3nt: TGTGCCAGCAGCCCACAGGGGGCGCAATCCTACGAGCAGTACTTC; CDR3aa: CASSPQGAQSYEQYF
d_gene: TRBD2; abundance: -; j_gene: TRBJ2-7; v_gene: TRBV19; CDR3nt: TGTGCCAGTAGTATAATGGCTAGCGGTTATAGCTCCTACGAGCAGTACTTC; CDR3aa: CASSIMASGYSSYEQYF
d_gene: -; abundance: -; j_gene: TRBJ2-7; v_gene: TRBV9; CDR3nt: TGTGCCAGCAGCCCCCTCCCTGGCGACAGTTCCCACGAGCAGTACTTC; CDR3aa: CASSPLPGDSSHEQYF
d_gene: -; abundance: -; j_gene: TRBJ2-5; v_gene: TRBV7-2; CDR3nt: TGTGCCAGCAGCTTAGGGACAGCTTTCCAAGAGACCCAGTACTTC; CDR3aa: CASSLGTAFQETQYF
d_gene: -; abundance: -; j_gene: TRBJ2-1; v_gene: TRBV5-4; CDR3nt: TGTGCCAGCAGCTTGGGAGCGGTTAGCTCCTACAATGAGCAGTTCTTC; CDR3aa: CASSLGAVSSYNEQFF
d_gene: TRBD2; abundance: once; j_gene: TRBJ2-7; v_gene: TRBV5-1; CDR3nt: TGCGCCAGCAAGCGGGAAAGTCTCTCCTACGAGCAGTACTTC; CDR3aa: CASKRESLSYEQYF
d_gene: TRBD1; abundance: -; j_gene: TRBJ2-7; v_gene: TRBV5-1; CDR3nt: TGCGCCAGCAGATCGACAGGGGGCTCCTACGAGCAGTACTTC; CDR3aa: CASRSTGGSYEQYF
d_gene: -; abundance: -; j_gene: TRBJ2-1; v_gene: TRBV12-3/TRBV12-4; CDR3nt: TGTGCCAGCAGTTTAGGGCCCTACAATGAGCAGTTCTTC; CDR3aa: CASSLGPYNEQFF
d_gene: -; abundance: -; j_gene: TRBJ2-1; v_gene: TRBV4-3; CDR3nt: TGCGCCAGCAGCCAATCTGGGTTCGGGTACAATGAGCAGTTCTTC; CDR3aa: CASSQSGFGYNEQFF
d_gene: -; abundance: -; j_gene: TRBJ1-2; v_gene: TRBV27; CDR3nt: TGTGCCAGCAAAGCCACCTGGACAGCAGGGGACTATGGCTACACCTTC; CDR3aa: CASKATWTAGDYGYTF
d_gene: -; abundance: -; j_gene: TRBJ2-7; v_gene: TRBV28; CDR3nt: TGTGCCAGCAGTTTGCCAGGGGACTACGAGCAGTACTTC; CDR3aa: CASSLPGDYEQYF
d_gene: -; abundance: -; j_gene: TRBJ1-6; v_gene: TRBV28; CDR3nt: TGTGCCAGCCAACCGGGACACGGGAATTCACCCCTCCACTTT; CDR3aa: CASQPGHGNSPLHF
d_gene: -; abundance: -; j_gene: TRBJ2-3; v_gene: TRBV9; CDR3nt: TGTGCCAGCAGCGTAGGAGGGCTAGATACGCAGTATTTT; CDR3aa: CASSVGGLDTQYF
d_gene: -; abundance: -; j_gene: TRBJ1-1; v_gene: TRBV7-8; CDR3nt: TGTGCCAGCAGCTTAGCTTGGCAGCGAGTACTGAACACTGAAGCTTTCTTT; CDR3aa: CASSLAWQRVLNTEAFF
d_gene: -; abundance: -; j_gene: TRBJ1-5; v_gene: TRBV14; CDR3nt: TGTGCCAGCAGCCAAGCGGGCAATCAGCCCCAGCATTTT; CDR3aa: CASSQAGNQPQHF
d_gene: TRBD1; abundance: -; j_gene: TRBJ1-5; v_gene: TRBV28; CDR3nt: TGTGCCAGCAGTCTACGCTATACAGGGGGGAATCAGCCCCAGCATTTT; CDR3aa: CASSLRYTGGNQPQHF
d_gene: TRBD1; abundance: -; j_gene: TRBJ1-2; v_gene: TRBV4-3; CDR3nt: TGCGCCAGCAGCCAAGAGGCGGGACAGGGCCTTATTTTCTATGGCTACACCTTC; CDR3aa: CASSQEAGQGLIFYGYTF
d_gene: TRBD2; abundance: -; j_gene: TRBJ2-7; v_gene: TRBV12-3/TRBV12-4; CDR3nt: TGTGCCAGCAGGGCTAGCGGGTACGAGCAGTACTTC; CDR3aa: CASRASGYEQYF
d_gene: -; abundance: -; j_gene: TRBJ1-2; v_gene: TRBV29-1; CDR3nt: TGCAGCGTGGTGAGCAGGGTGAACTATGGCTACACCTTC; CDR3aa: CSVVSRVNYGYTF
d_gene: -; abundance: -; j_gene: TRBJ1-5; v_gene: TRBV12-3/TRBV12-4; CDR3nt: TGTGCCAGCAGCCCCGGTGGTTTTCAGCCCCAGCATTTT; CDR3aa: CASSPGGFQPQHF
d_gene: -; abundance: -; j_gene: TRBJ2-7; v_gene: TRBV7-8; CDR3nt: TGTGCCAGCAGCTTACGGAGTAGCGGTGCCTACGAGCAGTACTTC; CDR3aa: CASSLRSSGAYEQYF
d_gene: TRBD2; abundance: -; j_gene: TRBJ2-5; v_gene: TRBV11-3; CDR3nt: TGTGCCAGCAGCCAAGATGGACGGGGCGGGGGGACCCAGTACTTC; CDR3aa: CASSQDGRGGGTQYF
d_gene: TRBD2; abundance: -; j_gene: TRBJ2-7; v_gene: TRBV5-6; CDR3nt: TGTGCCAGCAGCCCGGACCGAGGCCAGCGGGGGTTCTCCTACGAGCAGTACTTC; CDR3aa: CASSPDRGQRGFSYEQYF
d_gene: -; abundance: once; j_gene: TRBJ2-1; v_gene: TRBV19; CDR3nt: TGTGCCAGTAGTATAGTCGGGGGGCCGGGCAATGAGCAGTTCTTC; CDR3aa: CASSIVGGPGNEQFF
d_gene: -; abundance: -; j_gene: TRBJ1-1; v_gene: TRBV27; CDR3nt: TGTGCCAGCAGTTTATGGGGGGCTGAAGCTTTCTTT; CDR3aa: CASSLWGAEAFF
d_gene: -; abundance: -; j_gene: TRBJ2-2; v_gene: TRBV27; CDR3nt: TGTGCCAGCAGATATCATGATGCGAAGGGGTGGATGATGTTTTTT; CDR3aa: CASRYHDAKGWMMFF
d_gene: TRBD2; abundance: -; j_gene: TRBJ2-7; v_gene: TRBV5-1; CDR3nt: TGCGCCAGCAGCGAGGGACTAGCGGGTTCCCTCGCTCAGTACTTC; CDR3aa: CASSEGLAGSLAQYF
d_gene: -; abundance: -; j_gene: TRBJ1-1; v_gene: TRBV5-5; CDR3nt: TGTGCCAGCAGCTTTAGATCGAGCACTGAAGCTTTCTTT; CDR3aa: CASSFRSSTEAFF
d_gene: -; abundance: -; j_gene: TRBJ2-1; v_gene: TRBV28; CDR3nt: TGTGCCAGCAGTCCTTCTTACAATGAGCAGTTCTTC; CDR3aa: CASSPSYNEQFF
d_gene: -; abundance: -; j_gene: TRBJ1-2; v_gene: TRBV5-6; CDR3nt: TGTGCCAGCAGCCGGACAGCATTTAACTATGGCTACACCTTC; CDR3aa: CASSRTAFNYGYTF
d_gene: -; abundance: -; j_gene: TRBJ1-3; v_gene: TRBV2; CDR3nt: TGTGCCAGCAGTGTCTGGAGCTCTGGAAACACCATATATTTT; CDR3aa: CASSVWSSGNTIYF
d_gene: -; abundance: -; j_gene: TRBJ2-1; v_gene: TRBV12-1; CDR3nt: TGTGCCAGCAGCTTTCTAGCGGGGTACAACAATGAGCAGTTCTTC; CDR3aa: CASSFLAGYNNEQFF
d_gene: TRBD2; abundance: -; j_gene: TRBJ2-2; v_gene: TRBV19; CDR3nt: TGTGCCAGTAGTACCGGAGCGGGGGTAGACACCGGGGAGCTGTTTTTT; CDR3aa: CASSTGAGVDTGELFF
d_gene: TRBD2; abundance: -; j_gene: TRBJ2-1; v_gene: TRBV7-9; CDR3nt: TGTGCCAGCAGCTTAAGCGGGGCTTACCTTGAGCAGTTCTTC; CDR3aa: CASSLSGAYLEQFF